One sample yielded the 12 T cell receptor beta chains listed below, sequenced in a study of T cell responses to AZD1222 COVID-19 vaccine. Method: immunoSEQ multiplex PCR; TCRdb's copy keeps in-frame clones and lacks some. The table includes 75,000 to 95,000 clones, approximately 88% detected once. The sample here was peripheral blood, taken 28 days after the second dose of the MenACWY control vaccine. The receptors here all came from an adult who received the MenACWY meningococcal vaccine as a control.

The chain recombines TRBV13 with TRBJ1-1; D is uncertain. Germline V CDR1 and CDR2: PRHDT, FYEKMQ (reference sequence). The CDR3 runs to 12 residues. The V gene lost 5 bases and the J gene lost 4 bases, with 8 bases spanning the gap. The CDR3 protein is CASSQTGTEAFF. The CDR3 bases are TGTGCCAGCAGCCAGACGGGCACTGAAGCTTTCTTT.

The chain recombines TRBV5-6 with TRBJ1-6, with a tentative D call TRBD1 (6 bases). Germline V gives CDR1 SGHDT, CDR2 YYEEEE. The CDR3 consists of 15 residues. V was trimmed by 4 bases and J by 0 bases, leaving 8 bases between them. CDR3 in DNA: TGTGCCAGCAGCCGAGGGGGCTCCTATAATTCACCCCTCCACTTT. It encodes CASSRGGSYNSPLHF.

This chain uses TRBV28 with TRBJ1-2; no clear D. Germline loops: CDR1 MDHEN, CDR2 SYDVKM. V lost 1 base, J lost 2 bases, and 8 bases lay in between. The CDR3 sequence is 14 residues long. CDR3 nucleotide sequence: TGTGCCAGCAGTTTATACGCCGGCAACTATGGCTACACCTTC. The encoded protein is CASSLYAGNYGYTF.

The rearrangement uses TRBV5-1 and TRBJ1-1; D ambiguous. V was shortened by 0 bases and J by 4 bases, with 10 bases between the two germline ends. The CDR3 loop spans 14 amino acids. Germline CDR1 SGHRS, CDR2 YFSETQ. CDR3 DNA: TGCGCCAGCAGCTTGGGCTTTCTGGGCACTGAAGCTTTCTTT. Amino acids: CASSLGFLGTEAFF.

This clone was seen only a few times. V and J are TRBV11-3 and TRBJ1-1; 8 positions match TRBD1. The germline V gene has CDR1 SGHNT and CDR2 YENEEA. V dropped 2 bases and J dropped 6; count of bases not matched to a gene: 5. The length of the CDR3 is 14 residues. CDR3 nucleotides: TGTGCCAGCAGCTTAAACCCACAGGGGGCTGAAGCTTTCTTT. Translation: CASSLNPQGAEAFF.

The chain couples TRBV19 to TRBJ2-1; D is tentatively TRBD1 or TRBD2 (5 bases each). The germline V gene has CDR1 LNHDA and CDR2 SQIVND (reference sequence). Trimming shortened V by 6 bases and J by 2 bases, and 14 bases separated the two germline ends. This CDR3 has 15 amino acids. CDR3 in DNA: TGTGCCAGTAGCGCTGAGTGGGGGACCTACAATGAGCAGTTCTTC. This encodes CASSAEWGTYNEQFF.

The CDR3 is CASSYYGLWKNTEAFF. In nucleotides, the CDR3 is TGTGCCAGCAGTTACTATGGTCTCTGGAAGAACACTGAAGCTTTCTTT. The chain employs TRBV6-5 and TRBJ1-1; D call uncertain. This CDR3 contains 16 residues. The germline gives CDR1 MNHEY, CDR2 SVGAGI. V lost 1 base to trimming and J lost 1 base, with 13 bases between them.

The chain combines TRBV3-1 (or the pseudogene TRBV3-2) with TRBJ2-2; D remains unclear. CDR3 length equals 16 residues. The germline gives CDR1 LGHDT, CDR2 YNNKEL (reference sequence). Trimming left V 2 bases short and J 5 bases short, with 15 bases between. As DNA, the CDR3 is TGTGCCAGCAGCCAAAGCCCCCTAGTGGGGACCGGGGAGCTGTTTTTT. Its protein product is CASSQSPLVGTGELFF.

The rearrangement joins TRBV4-2 to TRBJ1-1; tentative D call: TRBD1 (5 bases). The germline V gene encodes CDR1 LGHNA and CDR2 YNFKEQ. CDR3 length: 14 amino acids. Trimming cost V 4 bases and J 1 base, with 10 bases left between them. Written as DNA, the CDR3 is TGTGCCAGCAGCCCTCCCGGGGGGAACACTGAAGCTTTCTTT. Translating gives CASSPPGGNTEAFF.

This clone has a single count. This chain joins TRBV27 and TRBJ2-1, with 7 bases fitting TRBD2. The V gene end was trimmed by 5 bases and the J gene end by 3 bases; junction bases not matched to a gene: 4. Germline V CDR1 and CDR2: MNHEY, SMNVEV (reference sequence). This CDR3 is built from 14 residues. Here the CDR3 reads CASSPRDYYNEQFF. For the CDR3, the DNA is TGTGCCAGCAGTCCTCGGGACTACTACAATGAGCAGTTCTTC.

V usage is TRBV2 and J usage is TRBJ2-1; D unclear. Looked up from germline, CDR1 is SNHLY and CDR2 is FYNNEI. V dropped 8 bases and J dropped 2 bases, with 4 bases sitting between them. CDR3 length equals 11 residues. CDR3 nucleotides: TGTGCCAGCGGTACCTACAATGAGCAGTTCTTC. It specifies CASGTYNEQFF.

The chain joins TRBV3-1 (or the pseudogene TRBV3-2) to TRBJ2-5; 14 bases match TRBD2. Germline assignment: CDR1 LGHDT and CDR2 YNNKEL (reference sequence). The J segment lost 1 base and the V segment lost 4 bases, leaving 2 bases of the junction unmatched. There are 16 residues in the CDR3. The CDR3 is CASSPGTSGGQETQYF. CDR3 DNA: TGTGCCAGCAGCCCGGGGACTAGCGGGGGCCAAGAGACCCAGTACTTC.